This T cell receptor (beta chain) was found in a study of cytomegalovirus exposure and HLA in healthy donors. Profiled with immunoSEQ multiplex PCR; TCRdb holds only in-frame clones, not every one. Of over 200,000 clones in the sample, around 87% were seen once. Germline V gene data show CDR1 as MGHDK and CDR2 as SYGVNS. Trimming shortened V by 4 bases and J by 5 bases, and 11 bases separated the two germline ends. CDR3 size: 14 residues. The donors were part of the approximately 120-subject validation cohort, which stood apart from the 666-subject first cohort. This receptor was taken from a young woman in good health and CMV-seropositive. The sample taken for sequencing was PBMCs. V is TRBV25-1 and J is TRBJ2-2; TRBD1 is a possible D gene (6 bases). DNA for the CDR3: TGTGCCAGCAGTGCGGCAGGGGTTACCGGGGAGCTGTTTTTT. Its protein product is CASSAAGVTGELFF.